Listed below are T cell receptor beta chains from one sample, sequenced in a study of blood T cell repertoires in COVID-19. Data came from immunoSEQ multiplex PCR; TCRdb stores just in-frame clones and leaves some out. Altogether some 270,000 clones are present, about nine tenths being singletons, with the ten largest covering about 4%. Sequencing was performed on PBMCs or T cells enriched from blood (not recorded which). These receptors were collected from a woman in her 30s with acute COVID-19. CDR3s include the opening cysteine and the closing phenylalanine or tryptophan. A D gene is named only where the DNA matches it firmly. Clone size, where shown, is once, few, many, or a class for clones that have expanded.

TGTGCCTGGAGTGTTTGGGGCGGGAGGAACCCCTACAATGAGCAGTTCTTC	CAWSVWGGRNPYNEQFF	TRBV30	TRBJ2-1	TRBD2	NA
TGTGCCAGCAGCCAAGAGTCAGGGTCCTACGAGCAGTACTTC	CASSQESGSYEQYF	TRBV4-2	TRBJ2-7	NA	NA
TGTGCCAGCAGTGACGGCGGCACCTACGAGCAGTACTTC	CASSDGGTYEQYF	TRBV6-1	TRBJ2-7	NA	NA
TGTGCCAGCAGCTCCCCGGGACTAGGGTTAGATACGCAGTATTTT	CASSSPGLGLDTQYF	TRBV7-9	TRBJ2-3	TRBD2	NA
TGTGCCAGCAGCCAGGGGACCTCTGGAAACACCATATATTTT	CASSQGTSGNTIYF	TRBV27	TRBJ1-3	NA	NA
TGTGCCAGCGGAGTGGCCGGGGAGCTGTTTTTT	CASGVAGELFF	TRBV7-9	TRBJ2-2	NA	NA
TGTGCCAGCAAAGGGACTAGCGGGTACAATGAGCAGTTCTTC	CASKGTSGYNEQFF	TRBV2	TRBJ2-1	TRBD2	NA
TGCGCCAGCAGTCGTACTGGGACTAGCGACTACGAGCAGTACTTC	CASSRTGTSDYEQYF	TRBV4-1	TRBJ2-7	TRBD2	NA
TGCGCCAGCAGCCACAGAGCGGGAGATTTAAATGAGCAGTTCTTC	CASSHRAGDLNEQFF	TRBV4-1	TRBJ2-1	TRBD2	NA
TGTGCCAGTACCCTTGGGGACAGCTCTGGAAACACCATATATTTT	CASTLGDSSGNTIYF	TRBV19	TRBJ1-3	TRBD1	NA
TGTGCCAGCAGTTTACCCCAATTCTACGGGAGCGACTATGGCTACACCTTC	CASSLPQFYGSDYGYTF	TRBV28	TRBJ1-2	NA	NA
TGTGCCACCAGCAGAGATCCCGTAGCCTACGAGCAGTACTTC	CATSRDPVAYEQYF	TRBV15	TRBJ2-7	NA	NA
TGTGCCAGCAGTTACTCGTCCGATACGGACACTGAAGCTTTCTTT	CASSYSSDTDTEAFF	TRBV6-5	TRBJ1-1	NA	NA
TGTGCCAGCAGCCAAGGTCCGGTTCAGGGGACACAAGAGACCCAGTACTTC	CASSQGPVQGTQETQYF	TRBV4-2	TRBJ2-5	NA	NA
TGTGCCAGCGCCACAGGACTAGAGGTCGATGAGCAGTTCTTC	CASATGLEVDEQFF	TRBV7-2	TRBJ2-1	TRBD2	NA
TGTGCCAGCAGCTTCCAGGAGGGAACGCTTTCACCCCTCCACTTT	CASSFQEGTLSPLHF	TRBV7-8	TRBJ1-6	NA	NA
TGTGCCAGCAGTTCTCCCGCGGGAGGGCCATACGAGCAGTACTTC	CASSSPAGGPYEQYF	TRBV28	TRBJ2-7	TRBD2	few
TGTGCCACCAGCAGTGGAGGGGACCCCTACAATGAGCAGTTCTTC	CATSSGGDPYNEQFF	TRBV15	TRBJ2-1	NA	NA
TGTGCCAGCAGCCTGGGACTAGCGGGAGATCTCACAGATACGCAGTATTTT	CASSLGLAGDLTDTQYF	TRBV7-2	TRBJ2-3	TRBD2	NA
TGTGCCTGGACTAGCCCCTTTGGCAATCAGCCCCAGCATTTT	CAWTSPFGNQPQHF	TRBV30	TRBJ1-5	NA	few
TGCGCCAGCAGCTTACAGACTAGCGGGAGCCCTCAGACCGGGGAGCTGTTTTTT	CASSLQTSGSPQTGELFF	TRBV5-1	TRBJ2-2	TRBD2	NA
TGTGCCAGCAGTTTTCGAGAGCCCCAGCATTTT	CASSFREPQHF	TRBV28	TRBJ1-5	NA	NA
TGTGCCAGCAGCTTCTTGACGGGAGCCGATGTGAATACGCAGTATTTT	CASSFLTGADVNTQYF	TRBV7-2	TRBJ2-3	NA	NA
TGCGCCAGCAGCTTCCTCGGGGATGAAACCGGGGAGCTGTTTTTT	CASSFLGDETGELFF	TRBV5-1	TRBJ2-2	NA	NA
TGTGCCAGCAGTTTATCTCCCAGTAGCAATCAGCCCCAGCATTTT	CASSLSPSSNQPQHF	TRBV27	TRBJ1-5	NA	once
TGTGCCAGCAGTTATCAGCGGGCTAGCACAGATACGCAGTATTTT	CASSYQRASTDTQYF	TRBV6-2/TRBV6-3	TRBJ2-3	NA	NA
TGCAGCGTTGAACTCGCGGGAAGGGTTGAGCAGTTCTTC	CSVELAGRVEQFF	TRBV29-1	TRBJ2-1	NA	NA
TGTGCCAGCAGTTACGGCCTTAGCGGGTCGTACAATGAGCAGTTCTTC	CASSYGLSGSYNEQFF	TRBV6-5	TRBJ2-1	TRBD2	NA
TGTGCCAGCAGTTGGGGGACTAGCGGGAGCGGTAGGGAGCTGTTTTTT	CASSWGTSGSGRELFF	TRBV6-5	TRBJ2-2	TRBD2	NA
TGCGCCAGCAGCGCCGGGACATCAAGCTCTGGAAACACCATATATTTT	CASSAGTSSSGNTIYF	TRBV5-1	TRBJ1-3	NA	NA
TGTGCCAGCAGCCTAGGGGGACGGGGAGTTCAAGAGACCCAGTACTTC	CASSLGGRGVQETQYF	TRBV14	TRBJ2-5	NA	once
TGTGCCAGCCGAGGGGGGGGAAGCAATCAGCCCCAGCATTTT	CASRGGGSNQPQHF	TRBV27	TRBJ1-5	NA	NA